What follows is one T cell receptor (beta chain) and its context. No antigen is known for it. The same CDR3 also results from other DNA sequences found in this sample. CD8 cells classed as naive were CD45RO-negative and positively selected for CCR7, excluding terminally differentiated effector memory CD45RA+ cells. There were only Caucasian adults among the donors, and all lived in Nashville, Tennessee. Several immunoSEQ plates received, in even portions, the genomic DNA of each subset. Using approximately 200 ng DNA, tens of thousands of T cell genomes, the sorted-subset replicate PCRs were run. TCRdb's copy holds only in-frame clones and misses some; the assay was immunoSEQ multiplex PCR. The data show around 1,900,000 clones, 85% to 95% seen once. These data originate in a study of shared clonotypes between healthy human individuals. Broader study findings: The four-donor shared clonotypes exceeded non-shared clonotypes in generation probability, with non-shared ones scoring lower.

The CDR3 length is 14 residues. Germline values: CDR1 SEHNR, CDR2 FQNEAQ (reference sequence). Trimming pared 2 bases from V and 0 bases from J, leaving 8 bases between. The material sequenced was naive CD8+ T cells from PBMCs. This sequence was found in a man aged 18 to 30 in good health. Some clones in this sample may be carry-over from other donors' samples. The V gene is TRBV7-9, the J gene TRBJ2-7; D remains unclear. CDR3 coding DNA: TGTGCCAGCAGCTTAACGGACCGCTCCTACGAGCAGTACTTC. Translating it yields CASSLTDRSYEQYF.